Listed below are T cell receptor beta chains from one sample, sequenced in a study of spatial heterogeneity in lung cancer. TCRdb re-called the 5' RACE reads through MiXCR, storing one row per CDR3 protein. The repertoire has about 3,900 distinct CDR3 sequences, around 10% of them found once; the top ten carry approximately 16%. Sequences were derived from lung tumor tissue, sampled at surgery. The receptors stem from a female donor with early-stage non-small cell lung cancer. CDR3s include the opening cysteine and the closing phenylalanine or tryptophan. D genes are given only for firm matches. Clone size is given for some rows only: seen once, a few or many times, or a class if the clone is expanded.

D	J	size	V	length	DNA	CDR3
TRBD2	TRBJ2-3	few	TRBV4-3	19	TGCGCCAGCAGCCAAGATCCCTTCAGCTCTAGCGGGGGGACAGATACGCAGTATTTT	CASSQDPFSSSGGTDTQYF
.	TRBJ2-3	medium-sized	TRBV7-2	12	TGTGCCAGCAGCTTATTGGCAGATACGCAGTATTTT	CASSLLADTQYF
.	TRBJ2-1	medium-sized	TRBV2	14	TGTGCCAGCGCGTCACTAGCTGTCTACAATGAGCAGTTCTTC	CASASLAVYNEQFF
.	TRBJ2-2	medium-sized	TRBV7-9	14	TGTGCCAGCAGCTCCATTTTGAACACCGGGGAGCTGTTTTTT	CASSSILNTGELFF
.	TRBJ2-6	.	TRBV2	15	TGTGCCAGCAGTGGGCCAGGGTTCGGGGCCAACGTCCTGACTTTC	CASSGPGFGANVLTF
.	TRBJ2-1	few	TRBV6-2/TRBV6-3	17	TGTGCCAGCAGCTACGCTAGCGGGACAGGCTCCTACAATGAGCAGTTCTTC	CASSYASGTGSYNEQFF
.	TRBJ1-4	medium-sized	TRBV4-3	16	TGCGCCAGCAGCCAAGATGTGGCAGCAACTAATGAAAAACTGTTTTTT	CASSQDVAATNEKLFF
.	TRBJ2-6	medium-sized	TRBV5-1	13	TGCGCCAGCAGCTTCTCTGGGGCCAACGTCCTGACTTTC	CASSFSGANVLTF
.	TRBJ2-5	.	TRBV13	14	TGTGCCAGCAGCTTAGAGGGGCAGACTTTGACCCAGTACTTC	CASSLEGQTLTQYF
.	TRBJ2-5	medium-sized	TRBV4-1	15	TGCGCCAGCAGCCAAGGGGAGAACCTGGCAGAGACCCAGTACTTC	CASSQGENLAETQYF
TRBD1	TRBJ1-1	.	TRBV5-1	13	TGCGCCAGCAGCCGGACAGGGAACACTGAAGCTTTCTTT	CASSRTGNTEAFF
.	TRBJ1-2	few	TRBV25-1	12	TGTGCCAGCGAGGGCATGGGCTATGGCTACACCTTC	CASEGMGYGYTF
.	TRBJ2-2	.	TRBV4-3	17	TGCGCCAGCAGCCAAGAACGCTTAACAGGGACAACCGGGGAGCTGTTTTTT	CASSQERLTGTTGELFF
TRBD1	TRBJ2-2	medium-sized	TRBV10-3	16	TGTGCCATCAGTGAAAAACAGGGGTTCACCTCCGGGGAGCTGTTTTTT	CAISEKQGFTSGELFF
.	TRBJ1-4	few	TRBV7-2	14	TGTGCCAGCAGCTTAAAGTGGGGAAGTGAAAAACTGTTTTTT	CASSLKWGSEKLFF
TRBD1	TRBJ1-5	few	TRBV15	16	TGTGCCACCAGCAGAGATAAGGGGGCAGGCAATCAGCCCCAGCATTTT	CATSRDKGAGNQPQHF
TRBD1	TRBJ1-2	.	TRBV6-5	14	TGTGCCAGCAGTTTTACAGGGGGCCAGTCGGGCTACACCTTC	CASSFTGGQSGYTF
TRBD2	TRBJ2-2	medium-sized	TRBV20-1	14	TGCAGTGCTCGAATAGCGGGGAACACCGGGGAGCTGTTTTTT	CSARIAGNTGELFF
.	TRBJ1-2	.	TRBV7-2	14	TGTGCCAGCAGCTTAGTAACGGCCAACTATGGCTACACCTTC	CASSLVTANYGYTF
.	TRBJ1-1	medium-sized	TRBV15	13	TGTGCCACCAGCAGAGATTTGGACGGTGAAGCTTTCTTT	CATSRDLDGEAFF
.	TRBJ2-1	.	TRBV5-1	14	TGCGCCAGCATCCCTGACCGATCCTACAATGAGCAGTTCTTC	CASIPDRSYNEQFF
.	TRBJ2-7	few	TRBV30	13	TGTGCCTGGAGGCCCGACAGAATACAAGAGCAGTACTTC	CAWRPDRIQEQYF
.	TRBJ1-5	medium-sized	TRBV19	12	TGTGCCAGCAGGATAGGCAATCAGCCCCAGCATTTT	CASRIGNQPQHF
.	TRBJ2-1	medium-sized	TRBV12-3/TRBV12-4	15	TGTGCCAGCAGTTTGCTGCTGAGCTCCTACAATGAGCAGTTCTTC	CASSLLLSSYNEQFF
.	TRBJ2-6	few	TRBV7-9	17	TGTGCCAGCAGCTCCTTGGACGGATTCTCTGGGGCCAACGTCCTGACTTTC	CASSSLDGFSGANVLTF
TRBD2	TRBJ2-1	few	TRBV6-5	15	TGTGCCAGCAGTTACGATTTTAGCGGGGGGAATGAGCAGTTCTTC	CASSYDFSGGNEQFF
.	TRBJ1-5	medium-sized	TRBV28	14	TGTGCCAGTGACAGGATGTATAGCAATCAGCCCCAGCATTTT	CASDRMYSNQPQHF
TRBD1	TRBJ1-4	few	TRBV7-2	15	TGTGCCAGCAGCCCAAACAGGGGGCGGAGTGAAAAACTGTTTTTT	CASSPNRGRSEKLFF
TRBD1	TRBJ2-7	few	TRBV10-3	14	TGTGCCATCAAACCGGGACAGGGCGGGCGCGAGCAGTACTTC	CAIKPGQGGREQYF
.	TRBJ2-3	medium-sized	TRBV5-6	15	TGTGCCAGCAGCTTGGCGGGGGGCTCCACAGATACGCAGTATTTT	CASSLAGGSTDTQYF
TRBD2	TRBJ2-3	.	TRBV28	17	TGTGCCAGCAGTTTTGTGCGGGGGTTAATCCCCACAGATACGCAGTATTTT	CASSFVRGLIPTDTQYF
.	TRBJ1-5	medium-sized	TRBV29-1	13	TGCAGCGTTGTGATCTCCCTTAATCAGCCCCAGCATTTT	CSVVISLNQPQHF
TRBD2	TRBJ2-2	few	TRBV6-6	15	TGTGCCAGCAGTTTTACGGGGGGTTACACCGGGGAGCTGTTTTTT	CASSFTGGYTGELFF
TRBD1	TRBJ2-2	.	TRBV5-4	17	TGTGCCAGCAGCGGGTCCGGGACAGGGGGCGTTGCCGGGGAGCTGTTTTTT	CASSGSGTGGVAGELFF
.	TRBJ2-6	.	TRBV12-1	18	TGTGCCAGCAGCTTTGTGACGACAGGGGGCTCTGGGGCCAACGTCCTGACTTTC	CASSFVTTGGSGANVLTF
TRBD2	TRBJ2-1	medium-sized	TRBV4-2	18	TGTGCCAGCAGCCAAGATCGGGCGGCGGGGGGGAGTCCCAATGAGCAGTTCTTC	CASSQDRAAGGSPNEQFF
TRBD2	TRBJ2-2	.	TRBV6-7	15	TGTGCCAGCCTAAGCGGGGCGCGAGTCACCGGGGAGCTGTTTTTT	CASLSGARVTGELFF
.	TRBJ2-5	medium-sized	TRBV10-3	15	TGTGCCACGACAGAGGGGCAGGGAGTCCAAGAGACCCAGTACTTC	CATTEGQGVQETQYF
.	TRBJ2-2	medium-sized	TRBV29-1	14	TGCAGCGTTGGTCAGATCGCGAACACCGGGGAGCTGTTTTTT	CSVGQIANTGELFF
.	TRBJ1-5	.	TRBV27	13	TGTGCCAGCAGCCTGAGGGGTGATCAGCCCCAGCATTTT	CASSLRGDQPQHF
.	TRBJ1-2	few	TRBV11-2	12	TGTGCCAGCAGCGAAAATCGTTATGGCTACACCTTC	CASSENRYGYTF
TRBD1	TRBJ2-7	medium-sized	TRBV7-2	15	TGTGCCAGCAGCAAGACTGGGGGACAGGGCTACGAGCAGTACTTC	CASSKTGGQGYEQYF
TRBD1	TRBJ2-5	medium-sized	TRBV27	16	TGTGCCAGCAGTACTCAACAGGGGCGCAGCGAAGAGACCCAGTACTTC	CASSTQQGRSEETQYF
.	TRBJ2-1	medium-sized	TRBV20-1	14	TGCAGTGCTCTCAACCCCTGGGCCTACAATGAGCAGTTCTTC	CSALNPWAYNEQFF
TRBD1	TRBJ2-2	medium-sized	TRBV3-1	14	TGTGCCAGCAGCCCCCGGGACAGGTCCGGGGAGCTGTTTTTT	CASSPRDRSGELFF
.	TRBJ1-1	medium-sized	TRBV4-3	13	TGCGCCAGCAGCCAAATTCCCGGGGGGGAAGCTTTCTTT	CASSQIPGGEAFF
TRBD2	TRBJ2-7	medium-sized	TRBV20-1	12	TGCAGTGCTAGCGGGGGGGCGGATGAGCAGTACTTC	CSASGGADEQYF
.	TRBJ1-5	medium-sized	TRBV7-2	16	TGTGCCAGCAGCTCCCGGGCTTCCGAGGGCGATCAGCCCCAGCATTTT	CASSSRASEGDQPQHF
.	TRBJ2-1	few	TRBV12-5	18	TGTGCTAGTGGTTTGCTGCGGGATGGCAGCCCTGGGCCGGGTGAGCAGTTCTTC	CASGLLRDGSPGPGEQFF
.	TRBJ1-6	medium-sized	TRBV4-3	17	TGCGCCAGCAGCCGGGCGGTGGACAGCTACTATAATTCACCCCTCCACTTT	CASSRAVDSYYNSPLHF
.	TRBJ1-1	few	TRBV12-3/TRBV12-4	13	TGTGCCAGCAGTTTAAAAGCGAACACTGAAGCTTTCTTT	CASSLKANTEAFF
TRBD1	TRBJ2-5	medium-sized	TRBV28	13	TGTGCCAGCAGTTTAACAGGGGAAGAGACCCAGTACTTC	CASSLTGEETQYF